This entry lists 15 T cell receptor beta chains sequenced from one sample in a study of technical replicates of blood from a few donors. Generated by immunoSEQ multiplex PCR, the TCRdb table keeps only in-frame clones and is missing some. This table holds some 83,000 clones, around 94% found once. Sequenced input: T cells isolated from PBMCs. These receptors all come from a human donor in good health.

This chain connects TRBV14 to TRBJ1-2; D is unclear. CDR1 and CDR2 (germline): SGHDN, FVKESK. The V and J ends lost 0 bases and 4 bases respectively, with 6 bases between them. CDR3 size: 13 residues. The CDR3 here is CASSQERVYGYTF. In DNA form, the CDR3 reads TGTGCCAGCAGCCAAGAGCGCGTCTATGGCTACACCTTC. Complete variable domain (other parts from reference TRBV14 and TRBJ1-2): EAGVTQFPSHSVIEKGQTVTLRCDPISGHDNLYWYRRVMGKEIKFLLHFVKESKQDESGMPNNRFLAERTGGTYSTLKVQPAELEDSGVYFCASSQERVYGYTFGSGTRLTVV.

The gene calls are TRBV6-5 and TRBJ2-7; D not resolved. Between the trimmed V and J ends, which lost 7 bases and 5 bases, there was a span of 18 bases. CDR1 is MNHEY and CDR2 is SVGAGI in the germline V gene. The CDR3 runs 14 residues. The CDR3 nucleotides read TGTGCCAGCACCCCGTTGACGGGTATCCACGAGCAGTACTTC. Amino acid sequence: CASTPLTGIHEQYF.

V is TRBV2 and J is TRBJ2-1, with 8 nucleotides matching TRBD1. The V segment lost 7 bases and the J segment 0 bases; nucleotides outside the gene matches: 8. Per germline, CDR1 SNHLY and CDR2 FYNNEI. This CDR3 is built from 16 residues. The CDR3 protein is CASNDRGLYSYNEQFF. The DNA for the CDR3 is TGTGCCAGCAATGACAGGGGTCTTTACTCCTACAATGAGCAGTTCTTC.

This chain connects TRBV11-2 to TRBJ2-7, with a possible D match to TRBD2 (6 bases). Per the germline V gene, CDR1 is SGHAT and CDR2 is FQNNGV. CDR3 length equals 15 residues. The V and J ends lost 5 bases and 1 base respectively, with 15 bases between them. In nucleotides, the CDR3 is TGTGCCAGCAGCCCGACCGGGACTCTTTCCTACGAGCAGTACTTC. It encodes CASSPTGTLSYEQYF.

The genes are TRBV11-2 and TRBJ2-1; TRBD2 matches at 7 bases. Losses at the gene ends were 2 bases for V and 2 bases for J; bases not matched to a gene: 12. Germline values: CDR1 SGHAT, CDR2 FQNNGV. The CDR3 is 18 residues long. As DNA, the CDR3 is TGTGCCAGCAGCTTATTTCCTAGCGGAACCGGTCCCTACAATGAGCAGTTCTTC. This gives the protein CASSLFPSGTGPYNEQFF.

This clone was recorded only once. V usage is TRBV11-2 and J usage is TRBJ2-3; TRBD2 agrees at 10 bases. Germline V CDR1 and CDR2: SGHAT, FQNNGV. CDR3 length: 14 residues. V was clipped by 5 bases and J by 1 base; unmatched bases: 0. CDR3 region: CASSGTSGTDTQYF. The CDR3 nucleotides are TGTGCCAGCAGCGGGACTAGCGGCACAGATACGCAGTATTTT.

The CDR3 DNA sequence: TGTGCCAGCAGCCCTTCCGGACTAGCAGTGAATGAGCAGTTCTTC. Amino acid sequence: CASSPSGLAVNEQFF. The rearrangement joins TRBV5-4 to TRBJ2-1, with TRBD2 matching over 8 bases. The germline V gene encodes CDR1 SGHNT and CDR2 YYREEE (reference sequence). This CDR3 is built from 15 residues. Trimming cost V 4 bases and J 7 bases; bases outside gene matches: 10.

The chain recombines TRBV2 with TRBJ2-7; 8 bases agree with TRBD1. This CDR3 comprises 14 residues. Germline lookup yields CDR1 SNHLY and CDR2 FYNNEI. V shed 6 bases and J 2 bases; nucleotides not matched to a gene: 6. The DNA for the CDR3 is TGTGCCAGCAGGTTACAGGGGGGCCCCTACGAGCAGTACTTC. Residues: CASRLQGGPYEQYF. Supplemented by reference TRBV2 and TRBJ2-7, the full variable domain reads EPEVTQTPSHQVTQMGQEVILRCVPISNHLYFYWYRQILGQKVEFLVSFYNNEISEKSEIFDDQFSVERPDGSNFTLKIRSTKLEDSAMYFCASRLQGGPYEQYFGPGTRLTVT.

The chain joins TRBV10-1 to TRBJ2-2, with D tentatively TRBD1 (5 bases). The germline V gene has CDR1 WNHNN and CDR2 SYGVQD (reference sequence). Trimming shortened V by 10 bases and J by 0 bases, and 12 bases separated the two germline ends. CDR3 length: 14 residues. The CDR3 DNA reads TGCGCCACCCGCGACAGTCCGAACACCGGGGAGCTGTTTTTT. This encodes CATRDSPNTGELFF.

The rearrangement links TRBV7-9 to TRBJ2-5; D remains unclear. The V gene lost 1 base and the J gene lost 4 bases, with 10 bases spanning the gap. This CDR3 contains 14 residues. CDR1 and CDR2 (germline): SEHNR, FQNEAQ (reference sequence). Here the CDR3 reads CASSLVPERETQYF. The DNA of the CDR3 is TGTGCCAGCAGCTTAGTTCCCGAGCGAGAGACCCAGTACTTC.

J is TRBJ1-2 and V is TRBV5-1; 8 positions match TRBD1. There are 14 residues in the CDR3. With V trimmed by 2 bases and J by 8 bases, 8 bases remained unmatched. Germline V gene lookup returns CDR1 SGHRS and CDR2 YFSETQ. The CDR3: CASSLGTGLRGYTF. DNA for the CDR3: TGCGCCAGCAGCTTAGGGACAGGCTTACGCGGCTACACCTTC.

The J gene is TRBJ2-1, the V gene TRBV6-5; TRBD2 is a possible D gene (5 bases). This CDR3 region has 16 residues. In germline, CDR1 is MNHEY, CDR2 SVGAGI. Between the trimmed V and J ends, which lost 0 bases and 2 bases, there was a span of 11 bases. The CDR3 DNA is TGTGCCAGCAGTTACTCCGACCGGGGAGCCTACAATGAGCAGTTCTTC. Protein: CASSYSDRGAYNEQFF.

V and J are TRBV5-4 and TRBJ1-6; 8 nucleotides line up with TRBD1. The V segment lost 0 bases and the J segment 9 bases; nucleotides outside the gene matches: 11. CDR3 length equals 17 residues. The V gene's germline CDR1 is SGHNT and CDR2 YYREEE (reference sequence). This CDR3 reads CASSLDLDRARGSPLHF. In DNA form, the CDR3 reads TGTGCCAGCAGCTTGGACTTGGACAGGGCAAGAGGTTCACCCCTCCACTTT.

J is TRBJ2-3 and V is TRBV10-2, with D perhaps matching TRBD1 (6 bases). Germline-derived CDR1 and CDR2 are WSHSY and SAAADI. V was shortened by 7 bases and J by 6 bases, with 14 bases between the two germline ends. The CDR3 loop spans 13 amino acids. In DNA form, the CDR3 reads TGCGCCAGCATGCAGGGAAGGGGGGATACGCAGTATTTT. It specifies CASMQGRGDTQYF.

This clone was observed once. The chain recombines TRBV28 with TRBJ1-2; TRBD1 might be the D (5 bases). This CDR3 has 12 residues. Germline loops: CDR1 MDHEN, CDR2 SYDVKM. V was clipped by 2 bases and J by 8 bases, with 9 bases between them. CDR3 loop: CASSLKGAGYTF. The CDR3 nucleotides read TGTGCCAGCAGTTTAAAAGGGGCCGGCTACACCTTC.